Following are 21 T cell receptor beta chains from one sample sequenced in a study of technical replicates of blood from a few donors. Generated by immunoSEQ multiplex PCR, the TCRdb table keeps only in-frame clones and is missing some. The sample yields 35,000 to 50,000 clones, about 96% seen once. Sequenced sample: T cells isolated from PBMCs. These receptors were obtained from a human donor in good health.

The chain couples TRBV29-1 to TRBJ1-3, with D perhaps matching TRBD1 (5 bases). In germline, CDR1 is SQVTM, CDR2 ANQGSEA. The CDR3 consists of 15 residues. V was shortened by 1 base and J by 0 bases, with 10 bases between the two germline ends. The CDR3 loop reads CSVEGAGSSGNTIYF. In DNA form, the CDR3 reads TGCAGCGTTGAAGGGGCAGGGTCCTCTGGAAACACCATATATTTT. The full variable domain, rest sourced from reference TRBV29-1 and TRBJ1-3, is SAVISQKPSRDICQRGTSLTIQCQVDSQVTMMFWYRQQPGQSLTLIATANQGSEATYESGFVIDKFPISRPNLTFSTLTVSNMSPEDSSIYLCSVEGAGSSGNTIYFGEGSWLTVV.

Written as DNA, the CDR3 is TGCGCCAGCAGTGAACAGGGTAGCGGGGAGCTGTTTTTT. It codes for CASSEQGSGELFF. The chain recombines TRBV10-2 with TRBJ2-2, with a weak D call TRBD1 (6 bases). This CDR3 spans 13 amino acids. Germline V gene sequence: CDR1 WSHSY, CDR2 SAAADI. V was shortened by 3 bases and J by 7 bases, with 9 bases between the two germline ends.

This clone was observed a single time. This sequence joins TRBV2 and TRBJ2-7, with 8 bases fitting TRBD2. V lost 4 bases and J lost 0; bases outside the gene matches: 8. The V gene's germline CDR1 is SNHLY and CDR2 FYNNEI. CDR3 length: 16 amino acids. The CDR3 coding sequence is TGTGCCAGCAGTGTGGCTAGCGGGCTTAGCTCCTACGAGCAGTACTTC. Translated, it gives CASSVASGLSSYEQYF.

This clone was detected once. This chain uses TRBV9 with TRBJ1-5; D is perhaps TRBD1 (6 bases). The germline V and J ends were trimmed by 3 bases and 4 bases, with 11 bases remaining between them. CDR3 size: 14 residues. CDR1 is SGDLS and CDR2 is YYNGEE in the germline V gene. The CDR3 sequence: CASSGGQLNQPQHF. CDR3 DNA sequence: TGTGCCAGCAGCGGTGGACAGCTGAATCAGCCCCAGCATTTT.

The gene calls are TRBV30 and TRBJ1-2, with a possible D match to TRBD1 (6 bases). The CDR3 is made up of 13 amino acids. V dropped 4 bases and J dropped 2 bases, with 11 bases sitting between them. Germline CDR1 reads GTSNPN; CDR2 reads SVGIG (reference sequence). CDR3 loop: CAWTGQPNYGYTF. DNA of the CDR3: TGTGCCTGGACTGGACAGCCGAACTATGGCTACACCTTC. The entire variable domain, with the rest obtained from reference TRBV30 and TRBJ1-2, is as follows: SQTIHQWPATLVQPVGSPLSLECTVEGTSNPNLYWYRQAAGRGLQLLFYSVGIGQISSEVPQNLSASRPQDRQFILSSKKLLLSDSGFYLCAWTGQPNYGYTFGSGTRLTVV.

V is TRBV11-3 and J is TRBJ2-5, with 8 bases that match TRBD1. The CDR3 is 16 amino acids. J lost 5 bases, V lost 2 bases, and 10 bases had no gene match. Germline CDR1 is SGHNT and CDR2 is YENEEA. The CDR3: CASSLFRQGRLETQYF. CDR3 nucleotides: TGTGCCAGCAGCTTATTTCGACAGGGGAGGTTGGAGACCCAGTACTTC.

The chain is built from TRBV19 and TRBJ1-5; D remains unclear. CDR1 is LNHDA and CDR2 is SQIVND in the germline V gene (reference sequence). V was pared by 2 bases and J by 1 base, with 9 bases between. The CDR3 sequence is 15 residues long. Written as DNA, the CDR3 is TGTGCCAGTAGTATACTGGGAGTAAGCAATCAGCCCCAGCATTTT. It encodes CASSILGVSNQPQHF. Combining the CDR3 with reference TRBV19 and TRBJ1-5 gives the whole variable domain DGGITQSPKYLFRKEGQNVTLSCEQNLNHDAMYWYRQDPGQGLRLIYYSQIVNDFQKGDIAEGYSVSREKKESFPLTVTSAQKNPTAFYLCASSILGVSNQPQHFGDGTRLSIL.

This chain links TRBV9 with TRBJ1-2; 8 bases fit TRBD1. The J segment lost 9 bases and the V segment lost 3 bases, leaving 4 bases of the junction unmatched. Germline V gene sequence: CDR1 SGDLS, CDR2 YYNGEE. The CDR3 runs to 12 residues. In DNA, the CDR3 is TGTGCCAGCAGCGAGGACAGGGAGCGCTACACCTTC. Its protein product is CASSEDRERYTF. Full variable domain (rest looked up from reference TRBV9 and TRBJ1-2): DSGVTQTPKHLITATGQRVTLRCSPRSGDLSVYWYQQSLDQGLQFLIQYYNGEERAKGNILERFSAQQFPDLHSELNLSSLELGDSALYFCASSEDRERYTFGSGTRLTVV.

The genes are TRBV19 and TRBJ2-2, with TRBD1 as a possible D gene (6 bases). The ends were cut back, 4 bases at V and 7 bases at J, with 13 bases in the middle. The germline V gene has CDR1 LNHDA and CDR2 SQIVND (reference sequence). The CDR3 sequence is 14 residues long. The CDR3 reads CASSTVDRSGELFF. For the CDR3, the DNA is TGTGCCAGTAGTACCGTCGACAGGAGCGGGGAGCTGTTTTTT.

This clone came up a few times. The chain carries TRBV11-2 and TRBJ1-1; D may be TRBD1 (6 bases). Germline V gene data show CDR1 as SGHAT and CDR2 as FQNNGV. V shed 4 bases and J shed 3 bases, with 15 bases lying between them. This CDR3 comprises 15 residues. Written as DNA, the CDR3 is TGTGCCAGCAGCTCCGCTACAGGGACACACACTGAAGCTTTCTTT. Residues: CASSSATGTHTEAFF.

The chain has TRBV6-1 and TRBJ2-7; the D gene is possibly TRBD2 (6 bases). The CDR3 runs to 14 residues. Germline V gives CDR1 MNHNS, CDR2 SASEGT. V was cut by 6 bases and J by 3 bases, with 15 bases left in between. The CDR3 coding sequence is TGTGCCAGCAGAGAGGTGGGGAGGCTCTACGAGCAGTACTTC. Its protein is CASREVGRLYEQYF.

CDR3 coding DNA: TGTGCCAGCAGCTTGCGACAGGGATCCTACGAGCAGTACTTC. This sequence encodes CASSLRQGSYEQYF. The chain uses TRBV7-2 and TRBJ2-7, with 7 bases matching TRBD1. This CDR3 is 14 amino acids long. Germline values: CDR1 SGHTA, CDR2 FQGNSA. The V gene end was trimmed by 3 bases and the J gene end by 1 base; junction bases not matched to a gene: 3.

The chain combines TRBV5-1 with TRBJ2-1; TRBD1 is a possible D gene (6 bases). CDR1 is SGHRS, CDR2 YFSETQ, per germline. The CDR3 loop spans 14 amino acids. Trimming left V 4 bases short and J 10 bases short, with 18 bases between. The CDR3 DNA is TGCGCCAGCAGCCCCCGTCGGGGCCAGGGGGAGCAGTTCTTC. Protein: CASSPRRGQGEQFF. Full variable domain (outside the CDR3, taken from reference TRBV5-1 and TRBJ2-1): KAGVTQTPRYLIKTRGQQVTLSCSPISGHRSVSWYQQTPGQGLQFLFEYFSETQRNKGNFPGRFSGRQFSNSRSEMNVSTLELGDSALYLCASSPRRGQGEQFFGPGTRLTVL.

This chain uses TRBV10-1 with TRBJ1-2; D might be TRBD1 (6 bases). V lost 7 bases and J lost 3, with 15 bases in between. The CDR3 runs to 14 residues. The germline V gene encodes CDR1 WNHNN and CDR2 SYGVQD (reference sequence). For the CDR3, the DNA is TGCGCCAGCACTCCGCGGGGGCTCGACTATGGCTACACCTTC. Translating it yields CASTPRGLDYGYTF.

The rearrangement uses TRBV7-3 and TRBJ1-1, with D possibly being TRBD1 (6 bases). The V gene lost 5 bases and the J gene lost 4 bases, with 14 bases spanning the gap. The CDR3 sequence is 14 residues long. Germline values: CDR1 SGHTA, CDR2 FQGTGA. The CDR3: CASSAQGRGTEAFF. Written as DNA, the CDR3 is TGTGCCAGCAGCGCACAGGGACGGGGCACTGAAGCTTTCTTT.

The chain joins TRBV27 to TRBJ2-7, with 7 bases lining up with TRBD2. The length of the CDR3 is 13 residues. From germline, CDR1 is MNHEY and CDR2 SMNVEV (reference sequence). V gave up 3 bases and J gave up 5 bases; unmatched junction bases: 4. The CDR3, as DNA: TGTGCCAGCAGTTTGGCGGGAGTAGACGAGCAGTACTTC. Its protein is CASSLAGVDEQYF.

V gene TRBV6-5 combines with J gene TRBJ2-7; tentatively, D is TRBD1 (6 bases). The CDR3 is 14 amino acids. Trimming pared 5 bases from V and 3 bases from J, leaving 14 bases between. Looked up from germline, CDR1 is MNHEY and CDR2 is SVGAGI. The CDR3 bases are TGTGCCAGCAGTATGGGAACAGGGAGCTACGAGCAGTACTTC. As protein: CASSMGTGSYEQYF.

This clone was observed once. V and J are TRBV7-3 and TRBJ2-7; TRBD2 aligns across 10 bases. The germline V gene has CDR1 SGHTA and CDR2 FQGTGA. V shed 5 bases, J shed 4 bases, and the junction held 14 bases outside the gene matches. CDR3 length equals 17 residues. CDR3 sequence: CASSPQASGSGGYEQYF. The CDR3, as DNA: TGTGCCAGCAGCCCCCAGGCTAGCGGGAGTGGAGGATACGAGCAGTACTTC.

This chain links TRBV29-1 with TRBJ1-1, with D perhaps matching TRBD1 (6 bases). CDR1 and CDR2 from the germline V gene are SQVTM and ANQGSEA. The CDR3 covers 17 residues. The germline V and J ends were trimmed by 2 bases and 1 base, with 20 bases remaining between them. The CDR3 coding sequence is TGCAGCGTTGAACCGACTATAAGACAGGCCAAGAACACTGAAGCTTTCTTT. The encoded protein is CSVEPTIRQAKNTEAFF.

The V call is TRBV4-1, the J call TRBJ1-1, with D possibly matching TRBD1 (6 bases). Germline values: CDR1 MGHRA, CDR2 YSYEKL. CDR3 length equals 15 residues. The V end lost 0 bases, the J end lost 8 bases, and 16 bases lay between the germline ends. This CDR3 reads CASSQEMGGLREAFF. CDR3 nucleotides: TGCGCCAGCAGCCAAGAGATGGGGGGGCTGCGGGAAGCTTTCTTT.

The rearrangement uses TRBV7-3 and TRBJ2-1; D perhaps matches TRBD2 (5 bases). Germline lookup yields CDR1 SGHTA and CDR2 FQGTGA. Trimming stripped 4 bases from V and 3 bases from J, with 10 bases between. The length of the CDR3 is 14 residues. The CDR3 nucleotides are TGTGCCAGCAGCTCGACTACCTTCTACAATGAGCAGTTCTTC. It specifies CASSSTTFYNEQFF. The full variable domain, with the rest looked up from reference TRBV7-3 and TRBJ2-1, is GAGVSQTPSNKVTEKGKYVELRCDPISGHTALYWYRQSLGQGPEFLIYFQGTGAADDSGLPNDRFFAVRPEGSVSTLKIQRTERGDSAVYLCASSSTTFYNEQFFGPGTRLTVL.